Following are 5 T cell receptor beta chains from one sample sequenced in a study of blood T cell repertoires in COVID-19. TCRdb's table, derived via immunoSEQ multiplex PCR, lists solely in-frame clones and lacks some. The sample holds some 170,000 clones; 75% to 85% are singletons and the top ten take around 6%. Sequenced sample: PBMCs or T cells enriched from blood (not recorded which). The receptors were sampled from a man aged 35 to 55 who had recovered from COVID-19.

The rearrangement joins TRBV19 to TRBJ1-2; tentatively, D is TRBD1 (5 bases). The V and J ends lost 7 bases and 7 bases respectively, with 22 bases between them. Germline V gives CDR1 LNHDA, CDR2 SQIVND (reference sequence). CDR3 size: 15 residues. The CDR3 region has the DNA TGTGCCAGTATGGGGCTGCCGGGACTAGGAGCTGGCTACACCTTC. This encodes CASMGLPGLGAGYTF.

The V and J genes are TRBV7-9 and TRBJ1-1; D gene uncertain. The germline CDR1 and CDR2 sequences are SEHNR and FQNEAQ (reference sequence). Trimming removed 3 bases at V and 5 bases at J, with 10 bases between. The CDR3 runs to 13 residues. In nucleotides, the CDR3 is TGTGCCAGCAGCTTCGTCCAGAGGACTGAAGCTTTCTTT. Residues: CASSFVQRTEAFF.

The rearrangement uses TRBV24-1 and TRBJ2-1, with 11 bases matching TRBD2. The CDR3 is 14 amino acids. V was pared by 7 bases and J by 7 bases, with 5 bases of the junction left unmatched. In germline, CDR1 is KGHDR, CDR2 SFDVKD. The CDR3 DNA reads as TGTGCCACCAGCAGTAGCGGGGGGGGTAATGAGCAGTTCTTC. Encoded protein: CATSSSGGGNEQFF.

This clone was observed once. The chain carries TRBV5-1 and TRBJ1-2; TRBD1 is a possible D gene (5 bases). Germline values: CDR1 SGHRS, CDR2 YFSETQ. V lost 5 bases, J lost 5 bases, and 13 bases lay in between. The CDR3 is made up of 13 amino acids. CDR3 residues: CASSYDSNYGYTF. The CDR3 DNA reads TGCGCCAGCAGTTATGACAGCAATTATGGCTACACCTTC.

The chain recombines TRBV19 with TRBJ2-1; 9 nucleotides line up with TRBD1. This CDR3 has 16 amino acids. Germline values: CDR1 LNHDA, CDR2 SQIVND (reference sequence). The J segment lost 3 bases and the V segment lost 6 bases, leaving 9 bases of the junction unmatched. In DNA form, the CDR3 reads TGTGCCAGTAGCCGGGACAGGGTCTCGGGCTACAATGAGCAGTTCTTC. This sequence encodes CASSRDRVSGYNEQFF.